This T cell receptor (beta chain) was identified in a study of cytomegalovirus exposure and HLA in healthy donors (dated by TCRdb to the late 2010s). Broadly, across the study: According to an earlier analysis of 587 of the donors, roughly 180 million T cells yielded over 100 million unique TCR beta sequences and 250 to 350 Gb of sequence data. In an earlier analysis of a few hundred of the donors, high-throughput TCR beta sequencing was used to judge whether each TCR beta V gene segment behaved as functional or pseudogenic. The study combined high-throughput TCR immunosequencing, statistical association of individual TCRs with disease status, and machine learning to predict cytomegalovirus infection status. The aim of the study was to test whether cataloging public T cell receptors could identify signatures of past pathogen exposure. Because of strong linkage in the cohort, roughly five DR-DQ haplotypes were treated as single units for association and clustering. HLA typing covered class I and class II loci at four-digit resolution. A later analysis re-analyzed previously published TCR beta repertoires from hundreds of donors and added high-resolution HLA genotyping to study TCR occurrence patterns. In addition to the first cohort of 666 subjects, a separate validation cohort of over 90 different subjects was used. Among about 410 genotyped donors of the cohort, an average of roughly 230,000 unique TCR beta nucleotide sequences was sequenced per donor, of which about 19% were non-productive. The T cell repertoires of under 700 subjects were profiled by immunosequencing and related to cytomegalovirus serostatus. The later analysis used no new phenotypic data to find candidate immune exposures, relying instead on TCR beta sequences and their occurrence across donors. Of the 350 to 450 genotyped donors, 70% to 90% were placed in the genetic ancestry cluster associated with self-reported Caucasian donors. An early release covering 550 to 650 HLA-typed donors comprised around 300 gigabases of sequencing data and tens of millions of unique TCR sequences. Every discovery cohort repertoire had been produced on one sequencing platform. The number of donors typed differed by locus, with roughly 629-640 for A, B, C, DRB1 and DQB1, over 500 for DQA1, 600 to 610 for DPA1, and around 450 for DPB1. In a later genetic analysis, genome-wide SNP genotypes for about 55% of the roughly 700 donors were used, and that subset was treated as a discovery cohort. Donor age, sex, ethnicity and CMV serostatus were compiled together with the repertoire data. The research as a whole found: According to a later analysis, TCR association rates differed among HLA loci, with DRB1 alleles showing the most associated TCRs and HLA-C alleles showing the fewest. The sequencing pipeline was judged likely to have produced a cluster of highly shared sequence variants as a technical artifact. According to a later analysis, parvovirus B19, influenza, CMV and Epstein-Barr virus appeared linked to several top co-occurrence clusters. Across donors, most TCR sequences were observed very rarely, whereas some public TCRs were present in many individuals. In this cohort, only TCR beta chains were sequenced, and detectable features were limited by the absence of alpha or paired-chain data. According to a later analysis, most CMV-associated TCR beta chains appeared to be HLA-restricted, and the HLA associations seemed to be driven largely by CMV exposure. Presence/absence analyses assumed roughly uniform sequencing depth across donors, an assumption that may not hold. Because the 87-base-pair reads could not distinguish some IMGT-functional V segments, including TRBV6-2 and TRBV6-3, those segments were excluded. A further reported finding was that TCR beta sequences accurately predicted the HLA-A and HLA-B alleles for most subjects in the first cohort. In the study, around 150 TCR beta chains were listed as associated with cytomegalovirus. It was suggested by the authors that the approach could potentially be generalized to other disease states and immunological phenotypes. A later genetic analysis reported fewer N-insertions in productive TCRs among donors in an Asian-associated ancestry cluster than the approximately 700-donor mean. An earlier analysis of 450 to 750 of the donors showed that most TCR beta V segments appeared in productive rearrangements either about 87% or about 30% of the time, which broadly matched IMGT annotations. Linkage disequilibrium might explain the correlated functional status among segregating V segments, but an unknown experimental factor could not be ruled out. V-gene and J-gene trimming of TCR beta chains was associated with a missense DCLRE1C variant in a later genetic analysis, and the association was replicated in an independent cohort. A later analysis associated 17,000 or so TCR beta sequences with specific HLA alleles at a false discovery rate of 0.05. HLA typing was unavailable for some donors at each locus, so association tests used only the typed subset. Over 15 rarely observed V segments, including chromosome 9 orphons, were excluded from the earlier analysis of approximately 600 of the donors because counts were too low. In a later analysis, HLA-associated TCR beta chains were found to be more clonally expanded and to have lower generation probabilities than equally common non-associated chains. When HLA alleles, especially DR and DQ, strongly co-occurred, attributing TCR associations to individual alleles was difficult. The only immune exposure information available for the cohort was CMV serostatus. Cytomegalovirus status was reported to be diagnosed by the classifier with high specificity and sensitivity in both the original and validation cohorts. A few of the identified cytomegalovirus-associated TCR beta chains were confirmed in vitro to be specific for cytomegalovirus antigens.

This clone was seen once. The antigen it binds to is not known. Nothing much larger sits one base from this clone, and base qualities are not available. CDR1 and CDR2 are read off the germline V gene as KGHSH and LQKENI. The CDR3 runs 13 residues from the cysteine to the phenylalanine. Of all the DNA, just the CDR3 is kept, 39 bases in frame from base 1. V and J lose 6 bases and 1 base, and a span of 9 bases separates them. The protocol used for the library was the immunoSEQ multiplex PCR assay. A mixture of 60 forward primers for TCR Vbeta segments and 13 reverse primers for TCR Jbeta segments was used in the multiplex PCR. The CDR3 region of rearranged TCR beta genes was amplified from genomic DNA with a multiplex PCR assay. On the Illumina HiSeq System, the amplified TCR beta libraries were sequenced as 87-base-pair reads. In the original analysis: Across the 600 to 700 repertoires, a later analysis counted roughly 77 million unique TCR beta chains, about 10 million of which were shared by at least two donors. A nearest-neighbor algorithm error-corrected the raw reads and collapsed the reads into unique sequences, merging closely related sequences to remove PCR and sequencing errors. CDR3 sequences were aligned to IMGT reference sequences to assign V, D and J gene segments. For a sequence to be retained, at least a six-nucleotide match to both a V gene segment and a J gene segment was required. Rearrangements were classified as productive when the CDR3 lacked stop codons and remained in frame with V and J, and all other rearrangements were classified as non-productive. CDR3 was defined by IMGT convention, running from the second conserved V-encoded cysteine to the conserved J-encoded phenylalanine. The earlier analysis of roughly 590 of the donors excluded any sequence lacking an unambiguous match to a single V gene segment. An earlier analysis of several hundred of the donors called V segments functional above 56.7% productive rearrangements and segregating when the between-donor standard deviation exceeded 5%. A statistical classification framework was built for diagnosing cytomegalovirus status from the catalog of TCR beta chain sequences. In a later analysis, TCR nucleotide sequences were compared against IMGT/GENE-DB human TR gene sequences so that V and J genes could be assigned. Using the TCRdist pipeline, a later analysis assigned CDR3 sequences along with most-parsimonious VDJ recombination scenarios. In a later analysis, each TCR beta chain was defined by its CDR3 amino acid sequence together with its V-gene family, and reads lacking a unique V-gene family were excluded. To address suspected cross-contamination and a sequencing artifact, a later analysis removed some 620 highly shared, low-generation-probability nucleotide sequences. In a later analysis, a clonal expansion index for each public chain was calculated from normalized within-repertoire ranks of inferred template counts. In a later analysis, generation probabilities were computed with a VDJ recombination model fitted to out-of-frame rearrangements, and the resulting probabilities were checked against IGoR. Hypergeometric tests were used in a later analysis to score TCR-TCR, TCR-HLA and TCR-CMV co-occurrence, with a repertoire-size bias correction applied to the TCR pairs. A later analysis estimated false discovery rates by permuting HLA or CMV assignments 20 times. In a later analysis, co-occurring TCRs were grouped using DBSCAN, and TCRdist sequence similarity was added for clustering within HLA-allele-positive subsets. For co-occurrence clustering, repertoires with fewer than 30,000 or more than 120,000 public chains were excluded, along with about five repertoires with anomalous nucleotide sharing. Here the immuneACCESS table is served through TCRdb, limited to in-frame sequences with V and J called. Missing clones are a known gap in these copies; in checked studies unresolved V genes cover under half, and the rest lacks a known reason. V, J and clone size are taken as reported in that table, and D and trimming were inferred from the DNA itself. For this sample the table gives about 140,000 clones, of which roughly 70% were detected only once. Approximately 1.6% of the sample is taken by the ten largest.

In total, roughly 670 healthy bone marrow donors made up the cohort. Cohort members were all nominally healthy when sampled, although unrecorded immune exposures were likely present. CMV serostatus was recorded as positive for almost 300 and negative for 352 of the 666 cohort members, whereas no CMV serostatus was recorded for the donor in question. A peripheral blood sample was provided by each donor, and peripheral blood mononuclear cells were used for TCR beta sequencing. The Qiagen DNeasy Blood Extraction Kit was used to extract genomic DNA from the blood cell samples. Input material: PBMCs. The chain is encoded by TRBV18 joined to TRBJ1-1; the D region possibly corresponds to TRBD1 (5 bases align). This TCR derives from a human donor in good health. This receptor carries the CDR3 CASSTGENTEAFF. The DNA sequence is TGTGCCAGCTCTACGGGGGAGAACACTGAAGCTTTCTTT.